The clone carrying this T cell receptor beta chain has a handful of counts. Its target is not known. Per the germline V gene, CDR1 is MDHEN and CDR2 is SYDVKM. This CDR3 comprises 14 residues. The V end lost 6 bases, the J end lost 2 bases, and 13 bases lay between the germline ends. The sample is drawn from a study of blood T cells in healthy people across ages. Alongside a J-beta primer mix, a sample-barcoded 5' primer served in a second PCR lasting about 7 to 11 cycles. A single record per CDR3 protein comes from TCRdb applying MiXCR to the 5' RACE reads. The sample lists some 1,000,000 distinct CDR3 sequences, less than 25% seen once, with around 0.75% in the top ten. Study-wide results and limits: Greater diversity and more naive CD4+ cells were seen in long-lived donors than in aged donors.

The same specimen was also included in a second study, on T cells of mothers and their children.

Sequenced material: blood. This receptor was taken from a girl aged 2-9 years in good health. The chain carries TRBV28 and TRBJ1-2, with D perhaps TRBD1 (5 bases). CDR3 DNA: TGTGCCAGCAGACGGAGGGGCGGAAACTATGGCTACACCTTC. Its translation: CASRRRGGNYGYTF.